The rows below give T cell receptor beta chains drawn from one sample of a study of T cells in Graves' hyperthyroidism and ophthalmopathy. One entry per CDR3 protein results from TCRdb running MiXCR on the multiplex PCR reads. The top ten hold more than 25% of the sample, which has 600,000 to 800,000 distinct CDR3 sequences, approximately 40% seen once. Sequenced: blood. Source of these receptors: a middle-aged woman with Graves' hyperthyroidism. Both conserved end residues are part of each CDR3. The D gene is left open where the match is weak. Clone size is stated in some rows and not others, as once, few, many or a class when expanded.

d_gene	abundance	v_gene	j_gene	CDR3aa	CDR3nt
TRBD1	.	TRBV11-2	TRBJ1-5	CASSFDREQGANQPQHF	TGTGCCAGCAGCTTTGACAGGGAGCAGGGGGCCAATCAGCCCCAGCATTTT
TRBD2	.	TRBV7-9	TRBJ2-5	CASSLTRTSGQETQYF	TGTGCCAGCAGTTTGACCCGGACTAGCGGCCAAGAGACCCAGTACTTC
.	.	TRBV7-2	TRBJ1-1	CVSSAVTEAFF	TGTGTCAGCAGCGCGGTCACTGAAGCTTTCTTT
.	many	TRBV29-1	TRBJ1-1	CSARWAGTEAFF	TGCAGCGCAAGATGGGCGGGGACTGAAGCTTTCTTT
.	many	TRBV25-1	TRBJ1-2	CASSDLWGYTF	TGTGCCAGCAGTGACCTTTGGGGCTACACCTTC
TRBD1	.	TRBV19	TRBJ1-5	CADSMTGGPYSNQPQHF	TGTGCCGATAGTATGACAGGGGGTCCTTATAGCAATCAGCCCCAGCATTTT
TRBD2	few	TRBV20-1	TRBJ2-7	CSATSGSYEQYF	TGCAGTGCCACTAGCGGGTCCTACGAGCAGTACTTC
.	many	TRBV7-2	TRBJ2-7	CASSPVLLSYEQYF	TGTGCCAGCAGCCCAGTCCTACTTTCATACGAGCAGTACTTC
.	.	TRBV28	TRBJ1-5	CASSTPGAGQPQHF	TGTGCCAGCAGTACCCCGGGTGCGGGTCAGCCCCAGCATTTT
.	.	TRBV10-1	TRBJ2-1	CASSDRLQGRYNEQFF	TGCGCCAGCAGTGATCGCTTACAGGGCAGGTACAATGAGCAGTTCTTC
.	once	TRBV7-9	TRBJ1-2	CVSSQWGRPNYGYTF	TGTGTCAGCAGCCAATGGGGCAGACCAAACTATGGCTACACCTTC
.	.	TRBV2	TRBJ1-6	CASSLEQGMKNSPLHF	TGTGCCAGCAGTTTAGAACAGGGAATGAAGAATTCACCCCTCCACTTT
TRBD1	.	TRBV20-1	TRBJ2-7	CSARLGTADYEQYF	TGCAGTGCTAGGCTAGGGACAGCGGACTACGAGCAGTACTTC
TRBD1	few	TRBV5-4	TRBJ1-1	CASSPWTGTGTEAFF	TGTGCCAGCAGCCCCTGGACAGGGACGGGGACTGAAGCTTTCTTT
.	few	TRBV2	TRBJ2-2	CASKRRPNTGELFF	TGTGCCAGCAAACGCCGGCCAAACACCGGGGAGCTGTTTTTT
.	.	TRBV12-3/TRBV12-4	TRBJ1-1	CASSLSNRVGTEAFF	TGTGCCAGCAGTTTAAGTAACAGGGTGGGCACTGAAGCTTTCTTT
TRBD1	many	TRBV2	TRBJ1-2	CASSEWAGGEGYTF	TGTGCCAGCAGTGAATGGGCAGGGGGCGAGGGCTACACCTTC
.	.	TRBV25-1	TRBJ1-3	CASSYGGFGNTIYF	TGTGCCAGCAGTTACGGCGGTTTTGGAAACACCATATATTTT
.	.	TRBV20-1	TRBJ1-5	CSTSPFTVNQPQHF	TGCAGTACTAGCCCCTTTACAGTTAATCAGCCCCAGCATTTT
.	many	TRBV29-1	TRBJ2-5	CSVSPPHGTQYF	TGCAGCGTTTCTCCTCCTCACGGAACCCAGTACTTC
.	.	TRBV6-5	TRBJ2-2	CASTRGNSYTGELFF	TGTGCCAGCACCAGAGGGAACAGTTACACCGGGGAGCTGTTTTTT
TRBD1	.	TRBV5-1	TRBJ1-1	CASSLGQGPITEAFF	TGCGCCAGCAGCTTGGGACAGGGTCCGATCACTGAAGCTTTCTTT
TRBD1	few	TRBV7-7	TRBJ1-6	CASSRDRDSPLHF	TGTGCTAGCAGCCGGGACAGAGACTCACCCCTCCACTTT
.	many	TRBV2	TRBJ1-5	CASSEGAPVQPQHF	TGTGCCAGCAGTGAAGGGGCTCCCGTTCAGCCCCAGCATTTT
.	few	TRBV28	TRBJ2-6	CASGDPGANVLTF	TGTGCCAGCGGTGATCCTGGGGCCAACGTCCTGACTTTC
.	.	TRBV6-5	TRBJ1-2	CAISATGTIGYTF	TGTGCCATCAGTGCCACAGGGACTATCGGCTACACCTTC